Listed below are T cell receptor beta chains from one sample, sequenced in a study of CD8 T cells in Susac syndrome. From the immunoSEQ multiplex PCR reads, TCRdb called clonotypes with MiXCR, one entry per CDR3 protein. Among more than 80,000 distinct CDR3 sequences listed, roughly 94% were seen once. The sequenced sample was CD8+ T cells from PBMCs. The receptors originated from a human donor with Susac syndrome. The CDR3 runs from the conserved cysteine through the conserved F or W. D genes are given only for firm matches. The size of a clone is reported for some rows only, either as once, few or many, or as a class for expanded clones.

V	J	size	D	DNA	CDR3
TRBV20-1	TRBJ1-2	.	.	TGCAGTGCTAGAGATAGTTGGGGCGGCTATGGCTACACCTTC	CSARDSWGGYGYTF
TRBV7-3	TRBJ1-1	.	.	TGTGCCAGCAGCCTGACAGTGGGAACTGAAGCTTTCTTT	CASSLTVGTEAFF
TRBV10-3	TRBJ2-3	.	.	TGTGCCATCAGTGAGTTCGGGAAGCGAGATACGCAGTATTTT	CAISEFGKRDTQYF
TRBV13	TRBJ2-1	once	TRBD1	TGTGCCAGCAGCGCGGGACAGGGCAATGAGCAGTTCTTC	CASSAGQGNEQFF
TRBV19	TRBJ1-5	.	TRBD1	TGTGCCAGCCAAGGGACAGGGGGGCAGCCCCAGCATTTT	CASQGTGGQPQHF
TRBV20-1	TRBJ1-6	.	.	TGCAGTGCTAGAGCGAAGGACTCTCCCATATCAAATTCACCCCTCCACTTT	CSARAKDSPISNSPLHF
TRBV14	TRBJ1-2	.	.	TGTGCCAGCAGCCAAGATCGCTGGGGGGCTTATGGCTACACCTTC	CASSQDRWGAYGYTF
TRBV6-5	TRBJ2-7	.	.	TGTGCCAGCAGTTACGCCCAAAACTACGAGCAGTACTTC	CASSYAQNYEQYF
TRBV14	TRBJ1-2	.	.	TGTGCCAGCAGCCAAGATAAGGGGAACTATGGCTACACCTTC	CASSQDKGNYGYTF
TRBV5-4	TRBJ2-5	.	.	TGTGCCAGCTTCGGGGGAGAGACCCAGTACTTC	CASFGGETQYF
TRBV9	TRBJ1-1	.	TRBD1	TGTGCCAGCAGCGTGGAGGGGGCCGGTGAAGCTTTCTTT	CASSVEGAGEAFF
TRBV12-3/TRBV12-4	TRBJ2-5	.	.	TGTGCCAGCAGTTTTGGGGGCGGGCAAGAGACCCAGTACTTC	CASSFGGGQETQYF
TRBV7-3	TRBJ2-2	.	.	TGTGCCAGCAGCGGAGGGGGCAACGGGGAGCTGTTTTTT	CASSGGGNGELFF
TRBV7-9	TRBJ2-7	.	.	TGTGCCAGCAGCCCCCCCTTGACAGAGGACTACGAGCAGTACTTC	CASSPPLTEDYEQYF
TRBV12-3/TRBV12-4	TRBJ1-6	.	.	TGTGCCAGCAGTTTAGGGGAGGATTCACCCCTCCACTTT	CASSLGEDSPLHF
TRBV27	TRBJ1-2	.	.	TGTGCCAGCAGCGCCCCCGGAGAGAGTTATGGCTACACCTTC	CASSAPGESYGYTF
TRBV7-2	TRBJ1-4	.	TRBD1	TGTGCCAGCAGCTTCGGACAGGGGGAGGAAAAACTGTTTTTT	CASSFGQGEEKLFF
TRBV7-9	TRBJ2-1	.	TRBD1	TGTGCCCTCGAGGGACAGGGGGCCAGTAGCTCCTACAATGAGCAGTTCTTC	CALEGQGASSSYNEQFF
TRBV9	TRBJ1-1	.	.	TGTGCCAGCAGCCACGGAAGGGCAGGACCGAACACTGAAGCTTTCTTT	CASSHGRAGPNTEAFF
TRBV29-1	TRBJ1-2	.	TRBD1	TGCAGCGTTGAAGGTTCTACAGGGGCTTGGGAAGCTAACTATGGCTACACCTTC	CSVEGSTGAWEANYGYTF
TRBV13	TRBJ2-1	.	TRBD1	TGTGCCAGCAGCCCGACAGGGGGCGCCTACAATGAGCAGTTCTTC	CASSPTGGAYNEQFF
TRBV5-1	TRBJ1-6	.	TRBD1	TGCGCCAGCAGCTCTAACCCCGGGACAGGGTTTAATTCACCCCTCCACTTT	CASSSNPGTGFNSPLHF
TRBV6-6	TRBJ2-7	.	.	TGTGCCAGCAGACCCCGGACCTACTATGAGCAGTACTTC	CASRPRTYYEQYF
TRBV27	TRBJ2-4	.	.	TGTGCCAGCAGGGGGGGTAACATTCAGTACTTC	CASRGGNIQYF
TRBV9	TRBJ2-7	.	.	TGTGCCAGCAGCGTTTCGGCAGACTACGAGCAGTACTTC	CASSVSADYEQYF
TRBV5-4	TRBJ2-7	.	.	TGTGCCAGCAGCTTGGCCGCGACTAGCGAGCAGTACTTC	CASSLAATSEQYF
TRBV3-1	TRBJ2-1	.	.	TGTGCCAGCAGCCCCTGGGACGGATACAATGAGCAGTTCTTC	CASSPWDGYNEQFF
TRBV7-9	TRBJ1-6	.	.	TGTGCCAGCAGCTTAGGGTTGGGCCTATTATCACCCCTCCACTTT	CASSLGLGLLSPLHF